This paragraph reports one TCR beta chain. Libraries were prepared by immunoSEQ multiplex PCR; TCRdb keeps only in-frame clonotypes and omits some of them. The sample lists about 100,000 clones, more than 75% occurring once. The source of the sample is a study of blood T cell repertoires in COVID-19. Study background: The samples span acute and convalescent COVID-19 from the United States, Italy and Spain.

Looked up from germline, CDR1 is SGHDT and CDR2 is YYEEEE. Trimming took 2 bases from V and 7 from J; bases not matched to a gene: 6. The CDR3 consists of 14 residues. The TCR comes from a man aged 30-40 years in a cohort sampled during active COVID-19. The sample comprised peripheral blood. The V call is TRBV5-6, the J call TRBJ1-1, with 9 bases that match TRBD1. The CDR3 loop reads CASSLGTGRDEAFF. CDR3 bases: TGTGCCAGCAGCTTAGGGACAGGGAGGGATGAAGCTTTCTTT.